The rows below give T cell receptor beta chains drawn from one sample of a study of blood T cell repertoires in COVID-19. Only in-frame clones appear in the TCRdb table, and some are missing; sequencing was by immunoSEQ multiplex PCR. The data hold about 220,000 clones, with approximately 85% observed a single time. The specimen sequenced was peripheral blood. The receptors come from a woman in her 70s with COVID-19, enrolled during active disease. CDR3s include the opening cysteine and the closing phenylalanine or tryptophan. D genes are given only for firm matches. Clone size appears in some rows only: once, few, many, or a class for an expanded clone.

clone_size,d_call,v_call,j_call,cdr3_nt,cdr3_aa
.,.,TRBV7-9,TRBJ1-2,TGTGCCAGCAGCTTATCGGGGAGCTATGGCTACACCTTC,CASSLSGSYGYTF
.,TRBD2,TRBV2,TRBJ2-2,TGTGCCAGCAGTGGTCGGGAGGGAGTGCTGTTTTTT,CASSGREGVLFF
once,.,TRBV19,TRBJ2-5,TGTGCCAGTAGTCTCCGACACGTGCAAGAGACCCAGTACTTC,CASSLRHVQETQYF
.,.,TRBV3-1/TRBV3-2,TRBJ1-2,TGTGCCAGCAGCACGACAGCCTATGGCTACACCTTC,CASSTTAYGYTF
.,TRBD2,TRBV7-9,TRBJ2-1,TGTGCCAGCAGCTTAGCCGGGACTAGCGGGGGGGCCTACAATGAGCAGTTCTTC,CASSLAGTSGGAYNEQFF
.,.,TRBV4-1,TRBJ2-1,TGCGCCAGCAGCCAAGTTGCAGCGGGCTCCTACAATGAGCAGTTCTTC,CASSQVAAGSYNEQFF
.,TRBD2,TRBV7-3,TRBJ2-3,TGTGCCAGCAGGAAGCGGGAGGAAGATACGCAGTATTTT,CASRKREEDTQYF
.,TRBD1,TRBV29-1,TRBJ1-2,TGCAGCGTAGGACAGGGGACTTACTATGGCTACACCTTC,CSVGQGTYYGYTF
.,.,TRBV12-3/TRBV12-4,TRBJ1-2,TGTGCCAGCAGTTCGGAGCGATATGGCTACACCTTC,CASSSERYGYTF
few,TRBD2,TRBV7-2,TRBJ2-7,TGTGCCAGCAGCTTTGGGGGGGGAGTGAGCTCCTACGAGCAGTACTTC,CASSFGGGVSSYEQYF
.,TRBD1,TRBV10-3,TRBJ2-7,TGTGCCCTCCGCGGGACAGGGGGCCACGAGCAGTACTTC,CALRGTGGHEQYF
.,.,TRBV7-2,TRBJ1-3,TGTGCCAGCAGCTCGCACAGGGCCCTCTCTGGAAACACCATATATTTT,CASSSHRALSGNTIYF
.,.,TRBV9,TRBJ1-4,TGTGCCAGCAGCGTAGCTGGCGGGATGCCTAATGAAAAACTGTTTTTT,CASSVAGGMPNEKLFF
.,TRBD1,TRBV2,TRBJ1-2,TGTGCCAGCAGAAACAGGGGCGTGGACTATGGCTACACCTTC,CASRNRGVDYGYTF
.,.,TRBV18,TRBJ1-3,TGTGCCAGCTCAACCCAGGGCAGGGCCTCTGGAAACACCATATATTTT,CASSTQGRASGNTIYF
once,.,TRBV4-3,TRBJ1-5,TGCGCCAGCAGCCAAGATCCTGGAGCAAACAATCAGCCCCAGCATTTT,CASSQDPGANNQPQHF
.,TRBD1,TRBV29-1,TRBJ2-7,TGCAGCGGTTCTCAACCGGGACAGGGGTTAGGCGAGCAGTACTTC,CSGSQPGQGLGEQYF
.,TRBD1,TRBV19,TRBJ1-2,TGTGCCAGTAGTGTTACCGGGACAGGTGGGGGCTACACCTTC,CASSVTGTGGGYTF
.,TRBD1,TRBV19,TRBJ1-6,TGTGCCAGTAGGACAGGGGATAATTCACCCCTCCACTTT,CASRTGDNSPLHF
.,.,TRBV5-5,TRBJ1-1,TGTGCCAGCAGCTCACCCCGATCGGACAGAAGTCCCCTTAGCACTGAAGCTTTCTTT,CASSSPRSDRSPLSTEAFF
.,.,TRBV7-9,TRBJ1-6,TGTGCCAGCAGCTTAAACGACCGGGGGTCACCCCTCCACTTT,CASSLNDRGSPLHF
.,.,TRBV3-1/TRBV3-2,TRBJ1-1,TGTGCCAGCAGCCGCGCACTTGAAGCTTTCTTT,CASSRALEAFF
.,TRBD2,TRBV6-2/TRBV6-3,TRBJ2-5,TGTGCCAGCAGTTACCCCCGGGGGGGAGAGACCCAGTACTTC,CASSYPRGGETQYF
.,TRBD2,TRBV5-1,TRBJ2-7,TGCGCCAGCAGCTTGACTTCTAGCGGGAGGACCGAGCAGTACTTC,CASSLTSSGRTEQYF
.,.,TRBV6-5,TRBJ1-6,TGTGCCAGCAGTTACTCGGGGGGGAACGTTAAAACCCTCCACTTT,CASSYSGGNVKTLHF
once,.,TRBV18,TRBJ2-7,TGTGCCAGCTCACCGGGCTCCTCGGGATCCTACGAGCAGTACTTC,CASSPGSSGSYEQYF
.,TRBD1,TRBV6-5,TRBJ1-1,TGTGCCAGCGCGGGACGGAGGGGGCTGAGCACTGAAGCTTTCTTT,CASAGRRGLSTEAFF
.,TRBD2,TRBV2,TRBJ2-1,TGTGCCAGCGGACGCGGGACTACACTCTCCTACAATGAGCAGTTCTTC,CASGRGTTLSYNEQFF
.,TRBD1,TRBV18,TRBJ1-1,TGTGCCAGCTCACCTAGAGGACAGGGCATGAACACTGAAGCTTTCTTT,CASSPRGQGMNTEAFF
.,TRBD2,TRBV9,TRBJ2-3,TGTGCCAGCAGCGTAGGTCTCAGCGGGAGAGGGAAAGGAGATACGCAGTATTTT,CASSVGLSGRGKGDTQYF
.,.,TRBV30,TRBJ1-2,TGTGCCTGGAGCTTTGAGATTAACTATGGCTACACCTTC,CAWSFEINYGYTF
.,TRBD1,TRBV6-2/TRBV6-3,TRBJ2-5,TGTGCCAGCAGCAGATCCAGGGGGAGTGAGACCCAGTACTTC,CASSRSRGSETQYF
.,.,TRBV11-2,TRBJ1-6,TGTGCCAGCAGCTTAGACCGGGATTCACCCCTCCACTTT,CASSLDRDSPLHF
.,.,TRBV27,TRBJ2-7,TGTGCCAGCAGTTCGTCCTACGAGCAGTACTTC,CASSSSYEQYF
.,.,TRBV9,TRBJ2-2,TGTGCCACCTCGCGGGGAAACACCGGGGAGCTGTTTTTT,CATSRGNTGELFF
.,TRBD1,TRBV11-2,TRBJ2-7,TGTGCCAGCAGCGTCCGGGACAGGGCCTACGAGCAGTACTTC,CASSVRDRAYEQYF
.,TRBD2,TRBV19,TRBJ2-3,TGTGCCAGTAGTTCCCGTACTAGCGGGGGCACAGATACGCAGTATTTT,CASSSRTSGGTDTQYF
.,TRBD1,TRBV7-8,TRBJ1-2,TGTGCCAGCAGCCCCGGGACAGATTTCTATGGCTACACCTTC,CASSPGTDFYGYTF
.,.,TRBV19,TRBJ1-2,TGTGCCAGTAGTATGAGAGCGACTTATGGCTACACCTTC,CASSMRATYGYTF
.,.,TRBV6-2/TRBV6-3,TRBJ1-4,TGTGCCAGCAGCCCCCAGCGGATTAATGAAAAACTGTTTTTT,CASSPQRINEKLFF
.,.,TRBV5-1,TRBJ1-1,TGCGCCAGCAGCTTGGGGGCAGCTATGAACACTGAAGCTTTCTTT,CASSLGAAMNTEAFF
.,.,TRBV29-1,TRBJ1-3,TGCAGCGTTGACCAGGGGCCTGGAAACACCATATATTTT,CSVDQGPGNTIYF
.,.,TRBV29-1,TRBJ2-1,TGCAGCGTTGAAGCAGCAAACCGGGCCTACAATGAGCAGTTCTTC,CSVEAANRAYNEQFF
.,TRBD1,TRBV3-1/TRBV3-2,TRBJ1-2,TGTGCCAGCAGCCAAGCCGGGACAGAAGACGGTGGCTACACCTTC,CASSQAGTEDGGYTF
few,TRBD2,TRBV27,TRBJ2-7,TGTGCCAGCAGTTTAAGGACTAGAGGTCGCGAGCAGTACTTC,CASSLRTRGREQYF
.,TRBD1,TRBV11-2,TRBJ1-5,TGTGCCAGCAGCTTAGGTCGGACAGGGGGCCAGCCCCAGCATTTT,CASSLGRTGGQPQHF
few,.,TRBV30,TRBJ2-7,TGTGCCTGGAGGACTCTAGGTGGCGCCTACGAGCAGTACTTC,CAWRTLGGAYEQYF
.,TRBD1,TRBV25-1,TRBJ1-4,TGTGCCAGCAGTGAATATCCAAGGAGGGGGCCCAATGAAAAACTGTTTTTT,CASSEYPRRGPNEKLFF
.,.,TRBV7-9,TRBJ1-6,TGTGCCAGCAGCTTAGTCTGGACAACTAATAATTCACCCCTCCACTTT,CASSLVWTTNNSPLHF
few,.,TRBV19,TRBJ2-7,TGTGCCAGTAACCTTAGGGCAGGAGGCTACGAGCAGTACTTC,CASNLRAGGYEQYF
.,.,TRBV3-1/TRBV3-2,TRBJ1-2,TGTGCCAGCAGCCAAGCTGACGACAGCTATGGCTACACCTTC,CASSQADDSYGYTF
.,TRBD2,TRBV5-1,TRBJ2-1,TGCGCCAGCAGCTCGCCAGGGACTAGCGGGTCTGGTGAGCAGTTCTTC,CASSSPGTSGSGEQFF
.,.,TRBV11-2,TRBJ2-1,TGTGCCAGCAGCTTAGATGTGGGGCTCTGGAATGAGCAGTTCTTC,CASSLDVGLWNEQFF
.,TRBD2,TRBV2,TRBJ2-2,TGTGCCAGCAGCGTAGCGGGCGGGGAGCTGTTTTTT,CASSVAGGELFF
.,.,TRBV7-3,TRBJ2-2,TGTGCCAGCAGCTCCGCCGGGACAATGAACACCGGGGAGCTGTTTTTT,CASSSAGTMNTGELFF